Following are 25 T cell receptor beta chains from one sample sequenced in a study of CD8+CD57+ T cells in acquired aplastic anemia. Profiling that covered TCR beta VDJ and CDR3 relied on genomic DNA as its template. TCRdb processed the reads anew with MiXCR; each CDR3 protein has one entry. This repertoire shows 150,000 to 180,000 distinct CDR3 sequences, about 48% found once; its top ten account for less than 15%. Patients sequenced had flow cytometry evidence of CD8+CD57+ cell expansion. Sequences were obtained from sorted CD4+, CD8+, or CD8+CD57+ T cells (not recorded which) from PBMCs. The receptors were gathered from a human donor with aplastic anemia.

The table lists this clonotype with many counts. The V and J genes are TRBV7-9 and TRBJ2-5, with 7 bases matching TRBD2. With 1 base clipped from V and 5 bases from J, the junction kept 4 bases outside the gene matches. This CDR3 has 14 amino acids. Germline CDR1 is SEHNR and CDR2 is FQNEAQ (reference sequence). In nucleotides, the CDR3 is TGTGCCAGCAGCTTAGGGACCGGGAGGGAGACCCAGTACTTC. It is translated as CASSLGTGRETQYF.

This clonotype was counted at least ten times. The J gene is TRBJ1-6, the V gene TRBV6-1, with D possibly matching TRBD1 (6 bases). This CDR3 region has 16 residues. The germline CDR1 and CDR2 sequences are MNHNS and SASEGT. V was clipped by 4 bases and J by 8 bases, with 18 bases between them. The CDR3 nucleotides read TGTGCCAGCAGTGGACCGGACAGACTGACAGATTCACCCCTCCACTTT. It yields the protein CASSGPDRLTDSPLHF.

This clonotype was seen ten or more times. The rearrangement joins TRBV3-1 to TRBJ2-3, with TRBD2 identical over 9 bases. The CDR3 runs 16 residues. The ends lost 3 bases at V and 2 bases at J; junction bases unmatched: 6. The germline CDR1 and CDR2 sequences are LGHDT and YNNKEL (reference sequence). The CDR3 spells CASSQGSGGHTDTQYF. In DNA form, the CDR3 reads TGTGCCAGCAGCCAGGGCAGCGGGGGGCACACAGATACGCAGTATTTT.

The CDR3 DNA follows: TGCGCCAGCAGTGAGCGGGGGGGCCTAGATACGCAGTATTTT. Translating gives CASSERGGLDTQYF. The chain joins TRBV10-2 to TRBJ2-3, with 8 bases that match TRBD2. This CDR3 is 14 amino acids long. Germline CDR1 WSHSY, CDR2 SAAADI. After removal of 2 bases from V and 5 bases from J, the junction contained 3 bases not matched to a gene.

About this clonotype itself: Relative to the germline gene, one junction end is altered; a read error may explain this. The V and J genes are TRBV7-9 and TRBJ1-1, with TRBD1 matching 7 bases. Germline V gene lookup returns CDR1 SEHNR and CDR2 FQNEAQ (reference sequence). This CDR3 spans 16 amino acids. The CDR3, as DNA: TGTGCCAGCAGCCCCCCGGGGACAGTTATGAACACTGGAGCTTTCTTT. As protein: CASSPPGTVMNTGAFF.

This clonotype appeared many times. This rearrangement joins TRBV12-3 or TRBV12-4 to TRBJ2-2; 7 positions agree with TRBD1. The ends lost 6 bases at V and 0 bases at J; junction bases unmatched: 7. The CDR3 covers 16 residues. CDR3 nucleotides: TGTGCCAGCAGCTATACAGGGGTTTCGAACACCGGGGAGCTGTTTTTT. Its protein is CASSYTGVSNTGELFF.

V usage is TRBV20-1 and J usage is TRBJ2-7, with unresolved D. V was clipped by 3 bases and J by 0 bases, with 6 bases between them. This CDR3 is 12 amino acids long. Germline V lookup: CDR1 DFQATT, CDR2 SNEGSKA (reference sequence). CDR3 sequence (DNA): TGCAGTGCTAGCGGAAACTCCTACGAGCAGTACTTC. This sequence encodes CSASGNSYEQYF.

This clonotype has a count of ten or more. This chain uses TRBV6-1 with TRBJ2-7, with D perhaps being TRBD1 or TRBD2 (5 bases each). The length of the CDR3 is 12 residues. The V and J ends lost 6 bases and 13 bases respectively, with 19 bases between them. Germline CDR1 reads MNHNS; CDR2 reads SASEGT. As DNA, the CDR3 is TGTGCCAGCAGCCTGGTTCAGGGAGATTATTACTTC. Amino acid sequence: CASSLVQGDYYF.

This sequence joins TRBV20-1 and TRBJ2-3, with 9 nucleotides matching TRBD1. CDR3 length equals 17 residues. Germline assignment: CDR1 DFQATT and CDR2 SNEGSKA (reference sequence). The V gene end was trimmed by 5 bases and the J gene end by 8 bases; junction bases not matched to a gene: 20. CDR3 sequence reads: CSASEGSPGQGRGTQYF. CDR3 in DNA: TGCAGTGCTTCAGAAGGGTCCCCGGGACAGGGACGCGGTACGCAGTATTTT.

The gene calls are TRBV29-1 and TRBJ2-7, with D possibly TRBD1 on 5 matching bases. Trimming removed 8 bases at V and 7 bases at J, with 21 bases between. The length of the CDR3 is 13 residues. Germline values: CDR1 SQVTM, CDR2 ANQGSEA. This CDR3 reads CSYSLQALREQYF. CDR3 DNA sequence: TGCAGCTACAGTTTACAGGCTTTAAGGGAGCAGTACTTC.

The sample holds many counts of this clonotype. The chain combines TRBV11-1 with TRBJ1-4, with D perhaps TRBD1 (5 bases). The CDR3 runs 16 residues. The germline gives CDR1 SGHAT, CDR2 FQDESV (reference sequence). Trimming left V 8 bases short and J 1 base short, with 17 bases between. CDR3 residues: CASGDLGGRTNEKLFF. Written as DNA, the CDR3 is TGTGCCAGCGGGGACCTTGGCGGAAGAACTAATGAAAAACTGTTTTTT.

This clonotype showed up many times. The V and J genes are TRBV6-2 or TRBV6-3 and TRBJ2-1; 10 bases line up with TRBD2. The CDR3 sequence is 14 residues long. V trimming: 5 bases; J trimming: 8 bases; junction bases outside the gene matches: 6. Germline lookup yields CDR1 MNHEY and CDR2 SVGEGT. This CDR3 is CASSRAGGLDEQFF. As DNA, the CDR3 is TGTGCCAGCAGTCGAGCGGGGGGGCTGGATGAGCAGTTCTTC.

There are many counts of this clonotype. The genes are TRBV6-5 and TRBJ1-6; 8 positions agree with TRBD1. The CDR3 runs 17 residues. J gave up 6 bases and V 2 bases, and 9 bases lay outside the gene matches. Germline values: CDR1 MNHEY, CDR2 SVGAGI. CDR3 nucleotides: TGTGCCAGCAGTTACCGGGCGGCAGGGGGCCGTAATTCACCCCTCCACTTT. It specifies CASSYRAAGGRNSPLHF.

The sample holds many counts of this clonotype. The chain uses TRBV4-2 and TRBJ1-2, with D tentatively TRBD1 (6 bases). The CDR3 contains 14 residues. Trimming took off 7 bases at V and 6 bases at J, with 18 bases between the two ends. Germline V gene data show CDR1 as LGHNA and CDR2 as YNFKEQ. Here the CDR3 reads CASKRGGTSNGYTF. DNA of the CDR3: TGTGCCAGCAAAAGGGGGGGGACTTCGAATGGCTACACCTTC.

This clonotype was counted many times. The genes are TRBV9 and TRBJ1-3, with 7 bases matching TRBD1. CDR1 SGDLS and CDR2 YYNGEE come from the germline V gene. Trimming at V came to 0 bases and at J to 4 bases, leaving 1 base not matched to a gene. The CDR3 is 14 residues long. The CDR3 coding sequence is TGTGCCAGCAGCGTAGGGGACAGCGGAAACACCATATATTTT. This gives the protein CASSVGDSGNTIYF. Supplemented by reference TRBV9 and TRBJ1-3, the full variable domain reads DSGVTQTPKHLITATGQRVTLRCSPRSGDLSVYWYQQSLDQGLQFLIQYYNGEERAKGNILERFSAQQFPDLHSELNLSSLELGDSALYFCASSVGDSGNTIYFGEGSWLTVV.

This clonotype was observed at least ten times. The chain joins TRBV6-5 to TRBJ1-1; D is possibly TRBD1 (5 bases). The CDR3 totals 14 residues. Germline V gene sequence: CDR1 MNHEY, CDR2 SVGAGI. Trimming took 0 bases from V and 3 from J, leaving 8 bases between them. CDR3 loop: CASSYSGGDTEAFF. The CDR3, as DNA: TGTGCCAGCAGTTACTCCGGGGGTGACACTGAAGCTTTCTTT.

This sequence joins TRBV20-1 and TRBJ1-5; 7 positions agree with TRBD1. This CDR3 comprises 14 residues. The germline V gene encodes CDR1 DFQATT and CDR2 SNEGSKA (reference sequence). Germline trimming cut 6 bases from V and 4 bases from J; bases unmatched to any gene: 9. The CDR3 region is CSARTTGSNQPQHF. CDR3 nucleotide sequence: TGCAGTGCCAGAACGACAGGGAGTAATCAGCCCCAGCATTTT.

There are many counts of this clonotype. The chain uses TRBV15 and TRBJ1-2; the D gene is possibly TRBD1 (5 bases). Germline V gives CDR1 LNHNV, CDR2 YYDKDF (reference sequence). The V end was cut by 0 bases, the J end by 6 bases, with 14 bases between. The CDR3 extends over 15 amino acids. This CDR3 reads CATSRDQGARDGYTF. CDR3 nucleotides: TGTGCCACCAGCAGAGATCAAGGGGCAAGGGATGGCTACACCTTC.

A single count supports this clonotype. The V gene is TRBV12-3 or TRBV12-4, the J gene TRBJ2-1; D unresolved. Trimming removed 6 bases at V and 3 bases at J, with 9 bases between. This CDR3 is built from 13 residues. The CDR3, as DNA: TGTGCCAGCAGGAGGCAGGACTACAATGAGCAGTTCTTC. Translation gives CASRRQDYNEQFF.

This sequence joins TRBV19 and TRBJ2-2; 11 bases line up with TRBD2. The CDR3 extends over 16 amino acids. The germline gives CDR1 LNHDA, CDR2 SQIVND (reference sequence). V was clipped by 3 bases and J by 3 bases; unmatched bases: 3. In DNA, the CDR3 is TGTGCCAGTAGTATTCCGACTAGCGGGGACACCGGGGAGCTGTTTTTT. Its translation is CASSIPTSGDTGELFF. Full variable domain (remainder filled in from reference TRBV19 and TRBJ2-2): DGGITQSPKYLFRKEGQNVTLSCEQNLNHDAMYWYRQDPGQGLRLIYYSQIVNDFQKGDIAEGYSVSREKKESFPLTVTSAQKNPTAFYLCASSIPTSGDTGELFFGEGSRLTVL.

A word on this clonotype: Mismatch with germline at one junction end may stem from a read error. This CDR3 reads CASSSLRNEQLF. The CDR3, as DNA: TGTGCCAGCAGCTCCTTAAGAAATGAGCAGCTCTTC. This chain uses TRBV7-9 with TRBJ2-1; D ambiguous. CDR1 SEHNR and CDR2 FQNEAQ come from the germline V gene (reference sequence). The CDR3 has 12 residues.

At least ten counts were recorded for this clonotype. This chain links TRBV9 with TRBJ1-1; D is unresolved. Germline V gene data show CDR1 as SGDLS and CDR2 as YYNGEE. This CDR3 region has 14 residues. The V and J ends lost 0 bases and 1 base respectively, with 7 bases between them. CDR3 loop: CASSVDLGNTEAFF. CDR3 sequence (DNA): TGTGCCAGCAGCGTAGATCTTGGGAACACTGAAGCTTTCTTT. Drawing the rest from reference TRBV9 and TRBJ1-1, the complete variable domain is DSGVTQTPKHLITATGQRVTLRCSPRSGDLSVYWYQQSLDQGLQFLIQYYNGEERAKGNILERFSAQQFPDLHSELNLSSLELGDSALYFCASSVDLGNTEAFFGQGTRLTVV.

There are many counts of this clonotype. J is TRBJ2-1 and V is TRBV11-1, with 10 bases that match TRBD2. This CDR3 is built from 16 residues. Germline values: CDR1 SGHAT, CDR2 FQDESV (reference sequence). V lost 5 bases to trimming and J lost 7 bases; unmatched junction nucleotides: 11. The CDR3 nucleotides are TGTGCCAGCAGCCCATCTAGCGGGGGCGGTTTGAATGAGCAGTTCTTC. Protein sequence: CASSPSSGGGLNEQFF.

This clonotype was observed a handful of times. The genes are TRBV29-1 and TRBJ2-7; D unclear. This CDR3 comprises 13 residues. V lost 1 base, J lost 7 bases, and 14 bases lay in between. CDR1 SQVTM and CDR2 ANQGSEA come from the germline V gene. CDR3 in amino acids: CSVEGAGKAEQYF. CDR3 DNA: TGCAGCGTTGAAGGGGCCGGAAAGGCAGAGCAGTACTTC.

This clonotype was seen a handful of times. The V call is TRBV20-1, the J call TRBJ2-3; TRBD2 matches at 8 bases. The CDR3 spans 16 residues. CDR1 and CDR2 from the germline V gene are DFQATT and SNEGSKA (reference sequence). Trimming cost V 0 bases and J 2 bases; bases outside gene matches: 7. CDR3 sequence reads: CSARDFAGGTTDTQYF. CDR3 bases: TGCAGTGCTAGAGATTTCGCGGGGGGCACCACAGATACGCAGTATTTT.